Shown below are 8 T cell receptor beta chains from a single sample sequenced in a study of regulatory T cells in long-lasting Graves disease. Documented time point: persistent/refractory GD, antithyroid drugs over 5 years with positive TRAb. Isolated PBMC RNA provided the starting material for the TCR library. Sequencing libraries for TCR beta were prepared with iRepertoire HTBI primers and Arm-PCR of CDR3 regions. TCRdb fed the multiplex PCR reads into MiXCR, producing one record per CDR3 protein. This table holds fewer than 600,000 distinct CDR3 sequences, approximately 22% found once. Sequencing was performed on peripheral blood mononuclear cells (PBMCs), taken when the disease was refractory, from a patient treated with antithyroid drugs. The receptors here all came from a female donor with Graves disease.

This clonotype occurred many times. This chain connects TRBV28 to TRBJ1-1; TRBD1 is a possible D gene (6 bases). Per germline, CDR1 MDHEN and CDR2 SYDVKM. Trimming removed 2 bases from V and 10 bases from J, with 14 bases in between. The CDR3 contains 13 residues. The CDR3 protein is CASSLKSGQGAFF. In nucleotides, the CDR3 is TGTGCCAGCAGTTTAAAATCGGGACAAGGAGCTTTCTTT.

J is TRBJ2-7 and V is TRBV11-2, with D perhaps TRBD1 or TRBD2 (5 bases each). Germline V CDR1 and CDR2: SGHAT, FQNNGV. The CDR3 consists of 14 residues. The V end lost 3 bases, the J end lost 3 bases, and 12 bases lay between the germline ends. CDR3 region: CASSFSGTDYEQYF. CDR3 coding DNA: TGTGCCAGCAGCTTCTCCGGGACGGACTACGAGCAGTACTTC.

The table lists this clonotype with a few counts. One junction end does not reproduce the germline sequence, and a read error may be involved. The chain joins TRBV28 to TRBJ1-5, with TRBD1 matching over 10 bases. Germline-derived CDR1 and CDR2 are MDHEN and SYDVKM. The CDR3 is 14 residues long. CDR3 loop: CAGSLGQGGQPQHF. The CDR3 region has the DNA TGTGCCGGCAGTCTTGGACAGGGGGGTCAGCCCCAGCATTTT.

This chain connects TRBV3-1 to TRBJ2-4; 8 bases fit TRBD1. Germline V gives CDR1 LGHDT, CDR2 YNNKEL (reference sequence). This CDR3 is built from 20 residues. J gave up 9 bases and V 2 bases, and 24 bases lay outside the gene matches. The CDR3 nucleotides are TGTGCCAGCAGCCAACAGCCGATCCATCAGGGGGCGCGTCTCCATAGCATTCAGTACTTC. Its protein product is CASSQQPIHQGARLHSIQYF.

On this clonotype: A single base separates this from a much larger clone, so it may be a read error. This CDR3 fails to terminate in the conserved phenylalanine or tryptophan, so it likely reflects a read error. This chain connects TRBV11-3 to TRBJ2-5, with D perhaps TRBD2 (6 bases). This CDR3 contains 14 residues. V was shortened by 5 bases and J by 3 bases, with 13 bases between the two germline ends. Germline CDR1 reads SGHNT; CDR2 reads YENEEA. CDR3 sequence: CASSTRDFEETQYY. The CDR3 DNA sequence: TGTGCCAGCAGCACACGGGACTTCGAAGAGACCCAGTACTAC.

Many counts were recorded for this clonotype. CDR3 loop: CASLKSVVAEAFF. For the CDR3, the DNA is TGTGCCAGTTTAAAGTCGGTGGTGGCTGAAGCTTTCTTT. The chain employs TRBV2 and TRBJ1-1; D call uncertain. The CDR3 totals 13 residues. Trimming shortened V by 9 bases and J by 6 bases, and 17 bases separated the two germline ends. Germline CDR1 is SNHLY and CDR2 is FYNNEI.

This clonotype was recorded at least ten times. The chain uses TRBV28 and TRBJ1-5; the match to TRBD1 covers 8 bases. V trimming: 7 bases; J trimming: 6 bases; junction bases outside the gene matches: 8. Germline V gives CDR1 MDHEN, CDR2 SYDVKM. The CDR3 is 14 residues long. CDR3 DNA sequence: TGTGCCAGCACCCCAAACAGGGGGATTCAGCCCCAGCATTTT. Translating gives CASTPNRGIQPQHF.

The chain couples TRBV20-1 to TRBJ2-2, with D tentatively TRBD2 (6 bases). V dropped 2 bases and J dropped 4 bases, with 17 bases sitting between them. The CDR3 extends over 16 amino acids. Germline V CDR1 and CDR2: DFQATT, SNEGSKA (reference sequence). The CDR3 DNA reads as TGCAGTGCTAGAAGAGCGGGCCTCCGAGTCACCGGGGAGCTGTTTTTT. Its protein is CSARRAGLRVTGELFF.